This is a list of T cell receptor beta chains from one sample in a study of spatial heterogeneity in lung cancer. TCRdb itself ran the 5' RACE reads through MiXCR, one entry per CDR3 protein. This sample yields some 120,000 distinct CDR3 sequences, of which 9.5% to 15% are seen a single time; roughly 15% belongs to the top ten. The specimen comprised PBMCs, sampled at follow-up. All receptors come from a male donor with early-stage non-small cell lung cancer. Both conserved end residues are part of each CDR3. A D gene is named only where the DNA matches it firmly. Clone sizes are given selectively: once, few, many, or a class where the clone is expanded.

v_call: TRBV5-1; j_call: TRBJ1-1; d_call: -; clone_size: few; cdr3_length: 15; cdr3_nt: TGCGCCAGCAGCTTGGGGGCTATTTTGAGCACTGAAGCTTTCTTT; cdr3_aa: CASSLGAILSTEAFF
v_call: TRBV4-1; j_call: TRBJ2-7; d_call: -; clone_size: few; cdr3_length: 15; cdr3_nt: TGCGCCAGCAGCCAACCCTACAAAGGCGACTACGAGCAGTACTTC; cdr3_aa: CASSQPYKGDYEQYF
v_call: TRBV28; j_call: TRBJ2-2; d_call: -; clone_size: -; cdr3_length: 12; cdr3_nt: TGTGCCAGCGGCACTAACACCGGGGAGCTGTTTTTT; cdr3_aa: CASGTNTGELFF
v_call: TRBV9; j_call: TRBJ1-4; d_call: -; clone_size: many; cdr3_length: 15; cdr3_nt: TGTGCCAGCAGCGTTTCGGGGCACCGAGATGAAAAACTGTTTTTT; cdr3_aa: CASSVSGHRDEKLFF
v_call: TRBV5-8; j_call: TRBJ1-5; d_call: -; clone_size: many; cdr3_length: 16; cdr3_nt: TGTGCCAGCAGCTTGTTTTCCCCTTGGGGCAATCAGCCCCAGCATTTT; cdr3_aa: CASSLFSPWGNQPQHF
v_call: TRBV15; j_call: TRBJ1-3; d_call: -; clone_size: few; cdr3_length: 15; cdr3_nt: TGTGCCACCAGCAGGGAGGTCCCCTCTGGAAACACCATATATTTT; cdr3_aa: CATSREVPSGNTIYF
v_call: TRBV7-2; j_call: TRBJ1-2; d_call: TRBD1; clone_size: few; cdr3_length: 14; cdr3_nt: TGTGCCAGCAGCTCCACAGGGGGAAACGTCGGCTACACCTTC; cdr3_aa: CASSSTGGNVGYTF
v_call: TRBV6-1; j_call: TRBJ1-1; d_call: -; clone_size: many; cdr3_length: 15; cdr3_nt: TGTGCCAGCATGGAGGGCAACCCAAGGAGAACTGAAGCTTTCTTT; cdr3_aa: CASMEGNPRRTEAFF
v_call: TRBV30; j_call: TRBJ2-7; d_call: -; clone_size: few; cdr3_length: 14; cdr3_nt: TGTGCCTGGGGTAGAGGCGGGCCCACCTACGAGCAGTACTTC; cdr3_aa: CAWGRGGPTYEQYF
v_call: TRBV7-3; j_call: TRBJ2-1; d_call: -; clone_size: few; cdr3_length: 15; cdr3_nt: TGTGCCAGCAGCTTAAGGGGTGCCCCCTACAATGAGCAGTTCTTC; cdr3_aa: CASSLRGAPYNEQFF
v_call: TRBV20-1; j_call: TRBJ2-7; d_call: -; clone_size: few; cdr3_length: 12; cdr3_nt: TGCAGTGCTCGTGGTCCCGCGGCCGAGCAGTACTTC; cdr3_aa: CSARGPAAEQYF
v_call: TRBV7-9; j_call: TRBJ1-3; d_call: -; clone_size: -; cdr3_length: 11; cdr3_nt: TGTGCCAACCGGGACAGAAACACCATATATTTT; cdr3_aa: CANRDRNTIYF
v_call: TRBV28; j_call: TRBJ2-4; d_call: -; clone_size: many; cdr3_length: 16; cdr3_nt: TGTGCCAGCAGTCCTACCCTTCAGGGGACCAAAAACATTCAGTACTTC; cdr3_aa: CASSPTLQGTKNIQYF
v_call: TRBV12-3/TRBV12-4; j_call: TRBJ2-7; d_call: TRBD1; clone_size: few; cdr3_length: 14; cdr3_nt: TGTGCCAGCGCCAACATGGACAGGGCTTCGGAGCAGTACTTC; cdr3_aa: CASANMDRASEQYF
v_call: TRBV20-1; j_call: TRBJ2-7; d_call: -; clone_size: many; cdr3_length: 13; cdr3_nt: TGCAGTGCTAGGGAAGACTTTACCTACGAGCAGTACTTC; cdr3_aa: CSAREDFTYEQYF
v_call: TRBV5-1; j_call: TRBJ2-5; d_call: TRBD2; clone_size: few; cdr3_length: 16; cdr3_nt: TGCGCCAGCAGAGAAACTAGCGGGGCTACCCAAGAGACCCAGTACTTC; cdr3_aa: CASRETSGATQETQYF
v_call: TRBV19; j_call: TRBJ2-5; d_call: -; clone_size: -; cdr3_length: 16; cdr3_nt: TGTGCCAGTAGTATAGATATCAGCGGCCAACAAGAGACCCAGTACTTC; cdr3_aa: CASSIDISGQQETQYF
v_call: TRBV7-9; j_call: TRBJ2-5; d_call: -; clone_size: many; cdr3_length: 13; cdr3_nt: TGTGCCAGCAGCCTTGTGGAGGTCGGGACCCAGTACTTC; cdr3_aa: CASSLVEVGTQYF
v_call: TRBV6-2/TRBV6-3; j_call: TRBJ2-1; d_call: -; clone_size: many; cdr3_length: 17; cdr3_nt: TGTGCCAGCAGTTACCTCATGACAGCCCGCTCCTACAATGAGCAGTTCTTC; cdr3_aa: CASSYLMTARSYNEQFF
v_call: TRBV11-3; j_call: TRBJ2-7; d_call: TRBD2; clone_size: few; cdr3_length: 14; cdr3_nt: TGTGCCAGCAGCTCTCACTCCGGGGGGTACGAGCAGTACTTC; cdr3_aa: CASSSHSGGYEQYF
v_call: TRBV5-1; j_call: TRBJ2-2; d_call: -; clone_size: many; cdr3_length: 14; cdr3_nt: TGCGCCAGCAGCCCGGCGCAGAACACCGGGGAGCTGTTTTTT; cdr3_aa: CASSPAQNTGELFF
v_call: TRBV4-2; j_call: TRBJ1-6; d_call: -; clone_size: few; cdr3_length: 14; cdr3_nt: TGTGCCAGCAGCCAAGAGGTGAGGGATTCACCCCTCCACTTT; cdr3_aa: CASSQEVRDSPLHF
v_call: TRBV7-9; j_call: TRBJ2-2; d_call: -; clone_size: -; cdr3_length: 13; cdr3_nt: TGTGCCAGCAGCTTTGGATACACCGGGGAGCTGTTTTTT; cdr3_aa: CASSFGYTGELFF
v_call: TRBV7-2; j_call: TRBJ1-1; d_call: TRBD1; clone_size: -; cdr3_length: 18; cdr3_nt: TGTGCCAGCAGCTTAGCCCCACTCTTAGGGGGCGCGAACACTGAAGCTTTCTTT; cdr3_aa: CASSLAPLLGGANTEAFF
v_call: TRBV10-3; j_call: TRBJ2-7; d_call: -; clone_size: many; cdr3_length: 16; cdr3_nt: TGTGCCATCAGGGGGGCGCGGGCAGGGGACCCCTACGAGCAGTACTTC; cdr3_aa: CAIRGARAGDPYEQYF
v_call: TRBV27; j_call: TRBJ1-1; d_call: -; clone_size: once; cdr3_length: 14; cdr3_nt: TGTGCCAGCAGTTCAGGGGTGAAGGACACTGAAGCTTTCTTT; cdr3_aa: CASSSGVKDTEAFF
v_call: TRBV20-1; j_call: TRBJ2-7; d_call: -; clone_size: many; cdr3_length: 10; cdr3_nt: TGCAGTGCCGCCGAATACGAGCAGTACTTC; cdr3_aa: CSAAEYEQYF
v_call: TRBV7-8; j_call: TRBJ1-3; d_call: -; clone_size: many; cdr3_length: 11; cdr3_nt: TGTGCCAGCAGCCAACGGGACACCATATATTTT; cdr3_aa: CASSQRDTIYF
v_call: TRBV4-2; j_call: TRBJ1-5; d_call: -; clone_size: -; cdr3_length: 16; cdr3_nt: TGTGCCAGCAGCCAAGAATTCGTTTCATCGAGTCAGCCCCAGCATTTT; cdr3_aa: CASSQEFVSSSQPQHF
v_call: TRBV5-5; j_call: TRBJ1-6; d_call: -; clone_size: -; cdr3_length: 16; cdr3_nt: TGTGCCAGCAGTTTGATAGGACGGGGGTCGAATTCACCCCTCCACTTT; cdr3_aa: CASSLIGRGSNSPLHF
v_call: TRBV4-2; j_call: TRBJ1-1; d_call: -; clone_size: few; cdr3_length: 13; cdr3_nt: TGTGCCAGCAGCCAAGTGCGGGAAGGCAGCGCTTTCTTT; cdr3_aa: CASSQVREGSAFF
v_call: TRBV3-1; j_call: TRBJ2-3; d_call: TRBD2; clone_size: few; cdr3_length: 16; cdr3_nt: TGTGCCAGCAGCCCATCGAGCGGGGTTAGCACAGATACGCAGTATTTT; cdr3_aa: CASSPSSGVSTDTQYF
v_call: TRBV5-1; j_call: TRBJ2-7; d_call: TRBD1; clone_size: many; cdr3_length: 13; cdr3_nt: TGCGCCAGCAGCATACCAGGGGGCAACGAGCAGTACTTC; cdr3_aa: CASSIPGGNEQYF
v_call: TRBV20-1; j_call: TRBJ2-5; d_call: TRBD2; clone_size: few; cdr3_length: 14; cdr3_nt: TGCAGTGGGAGCGGTCTAGCGGGGGAAGAGACCCAGTACTTC; cdr3_aa: CSGSGLAGEETQYF
v_call: TRBV11-2; j_call: TRBJ1-6; d_call: -; clone_size: few; cdr3_length: 15; cdr3_nt: TGTGCCAGCAGCTTAGAACAGGGACCGAATTCACCCCTCCACTTT; cdr3_aa: CASSLEQGPNSPLHF
v_call: TRBV5-6; j_call: TRBJ1-1; d_call: -; clone_size: many; cdr3_length: 14; cdr3_nt: TGTGCCAGCAGCTTACAGGGTACGGACACTGAAGCTTTCTTT; cdr3_aa: CASSLQGTDTEAFF
v_call: TRBV2; j_call: TRBJ1-5; d_call: -; clone_size: few; cdr3_length: 14; cdr3_nt: TGTGCCAGCGGGGGTGTAATCTTCAATCAGCCCCAGCATTTT; cdr3_aa: CASGGVIFNQPQHF
v_call: TRBV28; j_call: TRBJ1-1; d_call: -; clone_size: -; cdr3_length: 12; cdr3_nt: TGTGCCAGCTGGCAGGGGCTCACTGAAGCTTTCTTT; cdr3_aa: CASWQGLTEAFF
v_call: TRBV7-2; j_call: TRBJ1-1; d_call: TRBD1; clone_size: few; cdr3_length: 14; cdr3_nt: TGTGCCAGCAGCCCCGCCCTGGACAGGGGCTTCGCTTTCTTT; cdr3_aa: CASSPALDRGFAFF
v_call: TRBV30; j_call: TRBJ2-3; d_call: TRBD2; clone_size: few; cdr3_length: 16; cdr3_nt: TGTGCCTGGAGTCTGGGACTAGGGGGAAGCACAGATACGCAGTATTTT; cdr3_aa: CAWSLGLGGSTDTQYF
v_call: TRBV5-1; j_call: TRBJ2-7; d_call: -; clone_size: many; cdr3_length: 13; cdr3_nt: TGCGCCAGCAGCTTTACAGTTTCCTACGAGCAGTACTTC; cdr3_aa: CASSFTVSYEQYF
v_call: TRBV27; j_call: TRBJ2-7; d_call: TRBD1; clone_size: -; cdr3_length: 15; cdr3_nt: TGTGCCAGCAGTCCGGGGACAGGGTGGAGGGGCGAGCAGTACTTC; cdr3_aa: CASSPGTGWRGEQYF
v_call: TRBV10-3; j_call: TRBJ2-2; d_call: -; clone_size: few; cdr3_length: 14; cdr3_nt: TGTGCCGTCAAAACAGGGTCAGGCACCGGGGAGCTGTTTTTT; cdr3_aa: CAVKTGSGTGELFF
v_call: TRBV2; j_call: TRBJ1-5; d_call: TRBD1; clone_size: -; cdr3_length: 15; cdr3_nt: TGTGCCAGCGCCGCGGGACAGAGTAGCAATCAGCCCCAGCATTTT; cdr3_aa: CASAAGQSSNQPQHF
v_call: TRBV11-2; j_call: TRBJ2-5; d_call: -; clone_size: few; cdr3_length: 15; cdr3_nt: TGTGCCAGCAGCTTAACGCCGCCCCCTGTGGGGACCCAGTACTTC; cdr3_aa: CASSLTPPPVGTQYF
v_call: TRBV3-2; j_call: TRBJ2-3; d_call: -; clone_size: many; cdr3_length: 20; cdr3_nt: TGTGCCAGCAGCCAAGGGCTGGAACGGCGGGGAGACGGTGGCACAGATACGCAGTATTTT; cdr3_aa: CASSQGLERRGDGGTDTQYF
v_call: TRBV20-1; j_call: TRBJ1-5; d_call: -; clone_size: many; cdr3_length: 15; cdr3_nt: TGCAGTGCTAGACTAGGCGGAGGGGTCAATCAGCCCCAGCATTTT; cdr3_aa: CSARLGGGVNQPQHF
v_call: TRBV6-1; j_call: TRBJ1-5; d_call: -; clone_size: few; cdr3_length: 17; cdr3_nt: TGTGCCAGCAGTCCCTGGACGGGGGGATTGAGCAATCAGCCCCAGCATTTT; cdr3_aa: CASSPWTGGLSNQPQHF
v_call: TRBV18; j_call: TRBJ2-5; d_call: -; clone_size: -; cdr3_length: 14; cdr3_nt: TGTGCCAGCTCACGAAACCGGGGCCAAGAGACCCAGTACTTC; cdr3_aa: CASSRNRGQETQYF
v_call: TRBV6-6; j_call: TRBJ1-5; d_call: TRBD1; clone_size: few; cdr3_length: 15; cdr3_nt: TGTGCCAGCAGTTTGGGACAGGGGGCCACTCAGCCCCAGCATTTT; cdr3_aa: CASSLGQGATQPQHF
v_call: TRBV28; j_call: TRBJ2-7; d_call: -; clone_size: -; cdr3_length: 15; cdr3_nt: TGTGCCAGCAGTCCCTGGTGGGGGGAGGCCTACGAGCAGTACTTC; cdr3_aa: CASSPWWGEAYEQYF
v_call: TRBV4-2; j_call: TRBJ1-5; d_call: TRBD1; clone_size: -; cdr3_length: 15; cdr3_nt: TGTGCCAGCAGCCCCGGGACAGATAGCAATCAGCCCCAGCATTTT; cdr3_aa: CASSPGTDSNQPQHF